The 15 T cell receptor beta chains below were found in one sample sequenced in a study of blood T cell repertoires in COVID-19. The method was immunoSEQ multiplex PCR; TCRdb's version includes in-frame clones alone and lacks a portion of them. Of over 120,000 clones in the sample, 70% to 90% were seen once. Sample: peripheral blood. All receptors derive from a human donor with acute or convalescent COVID-19. The donor label of this sample is uncertain.

The chain couples TRBV11-2 to TRBJ1-6; D is undetermined. Germline V CDR1 and CDR2: SGHAT, FQNNGV. The V end was cut by 1 base, the J end by 6 bases, with 10 bases between. This CDR3 spans 15 amino acids. CDR3 DNA sequence: TGTGCCAGCAGCTTAGCCGGGGTTTTTAATTCACCCCTCCACTTT. Translation gives CASSLAGVFNSPLHF.

J is TRBJ2-7 and V is TRBV6-5, with 10 bases fitting TRBD2. CDR3 length equals 15 residues. Trimming at V came to 7 bases and at J to 1 base, leaving 7 bases not matched to a gene. Per germline, CDR1 MNHEY and CDR2 SVGAGI. The CDR3 loop reads CASMQAGGWSYEQYF. The CDR3 coding sequence is TGTGCCAGCATGCAAGCGGGGGGGTGGTCCTACGAGCAGTACTTC.

This clone was recorded a few times. V and J are TRBV5-1 and TRBJ2-5; D is undetermined. This CDR3 region has 14 residues. Germline V gene sequence: CDR1 SGHRS, CDR2 YFSETQ. Trimming pared 1 base from V and 4 bases from J, leaving 11 bases between. The CDR3 DNA reads TGCGCCAGCAGCTTGTCCGCCGCAGGAGAGACCCAGTACTTC. Translation: CASSLSAAGETQYF.

The V and J genes are TRBV7-2 and TRBJ2-7, with 14 bases identical to TRBD2. The J segment lost 3 bases and the V segment lost 6 bases, leaving 7 bases of the junction unmatched. The CDR3 spans 16 residues. The germline gives CDR1 SGHTA, CDR2 FQGNSA. The CDR3 sequence: CASSVGTSGGLYEQYF. The CDR3, as DNA: TGTGCCAGCAGTGTCGGGACTAGCGGGGGCCTCTACGAGCAGTACTTC.

The rearrangement links TRBV7-9 to TRBJ2-2; D is perhaps TRBD2 (5 bases). From germline, CDR1 is SEHNR and CDR2 FQNEAQ (reference sequence). V gave up 4 bases and J gave up 1 base, with 10 bases separating them. The CDR3 contains 15 residues. The CDR3 loop is CASSSAGLNTGELFF. For the CDR3, the DNA is TGTGCCAGCAGCTCCGCGGGCTTGAACACCGGGGAGCTGTTTTTT.

This clone is a singleton in its sample. The gene calls are TRBV6-2 or TRBV6-3 and TRBJ1-6; D unclear. CDR1 MNHEY and CDR2 SVGEGT come from the germline V gene. The length of the CDR3 is 12 residues. Trimming shortened V by 4 bases and J by 14 bases, and 12 bases separated the two germline ends. In DNA, the CDR3 is TGTGCCAGCAGTTTTCCAACCCTATCCCTCCACTTT. Its protein is CASSFPTLSLHF.

The rearrangement links TRBV2 to TRBJ2-7; weak D call: TRBD1 (5 bases). Germline CDR1 reads SNHLY; CDR2 reads FYNNEI. Between the trimmed V and J ends, which lost 4 bases and 3 bases, there was a span of 7 bases. The CDR3 contains 12 residues. The DNA of the CDR3 is TGTGCCAGCAGTGGTGACAGCTACGAGCAGTACGTC. Translating gives CASSGDSYEQYV.

The chain carries TRBV4-3 and TRBJ2-1, with 12 bases that match TRBD2. V was clipped by 3 bases and J by 5 bases; unmatched bases: 2. Germline V gives CDR1 LGHNA, CDR2 YSLEER. The CDR3 has 15 residues. The CDR3 region is CASSQGLAGNNEQFF. The CDR3 DNA reads as TGCGCCAGCAGCCAGGGACTAGCGGGTAACAATGAGCAGTTCTTC.

The chain couples TRBV29-1 to TRBJ2-3; TRBD2 aligns across 15 bases. The CDR3 is made up of 18 amino acids. Germline V gives CDR1 SQVTM, CDR2 ANQGSEA. V lost 0 bases, J lost 3 bases, and 7 bases stayed unmatched. CDR3 in amino acids: CSVEDQRGTSGRTDTQYF. DNA for the CDR3: TGCAGCGTTGAAGATCAGAGGGGGACTAGCGGGAGGACAGATACGCAGTATTTT.

This rearrangement joins TRBV28 to TRBJ1-6; D is perhaps TRBD1 (5 bases). The CDR3 is 13 residues long. The V end was cut by 6 bases, the J end by 10 bases, with 13 bases between. Germline V gene data show CDR1 as MDHEN and CDR2 as SYDVKM. The CDR3 protein is CASRGGIWSPLHF. The DNA for the CDR3 is TGTGCCAGCAGGGGGGGTATCTGGTCACCCCTCCACTTT. Using reference TRBV28 and TRBJ1-6 for the parts outside the CDR3, the full variable domain is DVKVTQSSRYLVKRTGEKVFLECVQDMDHENMFWYRQDPGLGLRLIYFSYDVKMKEKGDIPEGYSVSREKKERFSLILESASTNQTSMYLCASRGGIWSPLHFGNGTRLTVT.

The chain links TRBV27 to TRBJ1-1; D gene unclear. Deletions cut 2 bases from V and 6 bases from J, with 10 bases between. Per the germline V gene, CDR1 is MNHEY and CDR2 is SMNVEV (reference sequence). The CDR3 has 13 residues. The CDR3 nucleotides are TGTGCCAGCAGTTTAGAGGCGGGAGCTGAAGCTTTCTTT. Encoded protein: CASSLEAGAEAFF.

This clone showed up just once. The gene calls are TRBV20-1 and TRBJ2-3; possible D gene TRBD2, 5 bases. The V gene's germline CDR1 is DFQATT and CDR2 SNEGSKA (reference sequence). The V end was cut by 3 bases, the J end by 7 bases, with 11 bases between. The CDR3 is 12 amino acids. CDR3: CSASSRTHTQYF. The CDR3 nucleotides are TGCAGTGCTAGTTCCCGGACTCATACGCAGTATTTT.

This clone has only one observation. Other DNA sequences within the sample encode an identical CDR3. The rearrangement joins TRBV2 to TRBJ2-7, with 7 nucleotides matching TRBD1. V gave up 4 bases and J gave up 5 bases; unmatched junction bases: 2. CDR1 SNHLY and CDR2 FYNNEI come from the germline V gene. This CDR3 has 12 residues. The DNA of the CDR3 is TGTGCCAGCAGTGGCCAGGGGGACGAGCAGTACTTC. Its translation: CASSGQGDEQYF.

The chain joins TRBV6-6 to TRBJ1-5, with a weak D call TRBD1 (6 bases). The V gene lost 6 bases and the J gene lost 2 bases, with 17 bases spanning the gap. Germline V CDR1 and CDR2: MNHNY, SVGAGI (reference sequence). The CDR3 spans 16 residues. CDR3 sequence (DNA): TGTGCCAGCAGCGACGGGGGGGCGTGGGGCAATCAGCCCCAGCATTTT. Its protein product is CASSDGGAWGNQPQHF.

The genes are TRBV27 and TRBJ1-1, with D maybe TRBD1 (5 bases). CDR3 length: 13 amino acids. Germline V CDR1 and CDR2: MNHEY, SMNVEV (reference sequence). Trimming removed 5 bases from V and 7 bases from J, with 14 bases in between. In DNA, the CDR3 is TGTGCCAGCAGTGCTGGAACCGGGGGTGAAGCTTTCTTT. Residues: CASSAGTGGEAFF.